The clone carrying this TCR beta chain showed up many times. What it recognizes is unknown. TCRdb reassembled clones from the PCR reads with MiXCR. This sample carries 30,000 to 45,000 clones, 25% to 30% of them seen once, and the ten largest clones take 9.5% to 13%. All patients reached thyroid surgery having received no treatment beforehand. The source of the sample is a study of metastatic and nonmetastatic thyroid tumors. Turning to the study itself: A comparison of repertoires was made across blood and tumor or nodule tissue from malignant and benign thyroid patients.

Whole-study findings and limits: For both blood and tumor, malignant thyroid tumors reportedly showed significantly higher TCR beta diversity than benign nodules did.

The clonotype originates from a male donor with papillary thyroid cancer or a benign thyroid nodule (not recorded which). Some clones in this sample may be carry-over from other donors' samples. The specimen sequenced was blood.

The CDR3 DNA follows: TGTGCCAGCAGTTACGGGATTACAGGGAGGAACACCGGGGAGCTGTTTTTT. Translated, it gives CASSYGITGRNTGELFF. The chain employs TRBV6-5 and TRBJ2-2, with D possibly being TRBD1 (6 bases). CDR3 length equals 17 residues. V lost 2 bases to trimming and J lost 1 base, with 14 bases between them. Germline CDR1 MNHEY, CDR2 SVGAGI.